This T cell receptor beta chain stems from a study of blood T cells in healthy people across ages. Study observations and caveats: Getting older went along with TCR beta diversity per million T cells dropping roughly linearly.

The authors ran a second PCR of about 7 to 11 cycles using a sample-barcoded 5' primer and a J-beta primer mix. Every sample gave at least 2.5 million paired-end reads containing CDR3. TCRdb reprocessed the 5' RACE reads with MiXCR, giving one entry per CDR3 protein. The sample lists 710,000 or so distinct CDR3 sequences, approximately 31% seen once, with approximately 15% in the top ten. There are 16 residues in the CDR3. Germline assignment: CDR1 KGHSH and CDR2 LQKENI. The V gene end was trimmed by 0 bases and the J gene end by 11 bases; junction bases not matched to a gene: 14. A word on this clonotype: As yet, its antigen is unknown. Since a much larger clone is just one base distant, this may be a read error.

In each sample, at least 7 million PBMCs were isolated. The chain links TRBV18 to TRBJ2-5; TRBD2 matches at 8 bases. The receptor comes from a woman aged 80 or older in good health. Sequences were obtained from blood. CDR3 in DNA: TGTGCCAGCTCACCACCGAGAGCGGGGGCCACCAATGAGCAGTACTTC. It specifies CASSPPRAGATNEQYF.